This T cell receptor beta chain came from a study of blood T cell repertoires in COVID-19. Background on the study: Researchers got acute and convalescent COVID-19 samples from the United States, Italy and Spain.

Trimming took off 4 bases at V and 4 bases at J, with 4 bases between the two ends. The CDR3 consists of 12 residues. Per germline, CDR1 SGHNT and CDR2 YENEEA. Some clones are missing from TCRdb's copy, which holds only in-frame ones; the method was immunoSEQ multiplex PCR. The table records 210,000 or so clones, around four fifths of them present only once. As to this clone: The sample holds other DNA sequences that translate to the same CDR3.

Sequenced: peripheral blood. The receptor was isolated from an elderly woman with active or convalescent COVID-19. The rearrangement links TRBV11-3 to TRBJ2-2; the D is unclear. The CDR3: CASSSRTGELFF. The CDR3 nucleotides are TGTGCCAGCAGCTCCCGCACCGGGGAGCTGTTTTTT. The full variable domain, with the rest looked up from reference TRBV11-3 and TRBJ2-2, is EAGVVQSPRYKIIEKKQPVAFWCNPISGHNTLYWYLQNLGQGPELLIRYENEEAVDDSQLPKDRFSAERLKGVDSTLKIQPAELGDSAVYLCASSSRTGELFFGEGSRLTVL.